This TCR beta chain emerged from a study of blood T cell repertoires in COVID-19. Looked up from germline, CDR1 is SGDLS and CDR2 is YYNGEE. The CDR3 is made up of 14 amino acids. V was trimmed by 0 bases and J by 1 base, leaving 6 bases between them. The assay was immunoSEQ multiplex PCR, and TCRdb's table has in-frame clones only and misses some. The repertoire holds some 140,000 clones, with 70% to 85% as singletons. The rearrangement uses TRBV9 and TRBJ2-3; D is undetermined. This clonotype originated in a woman in her fifties or sixties with acute or convalescent COVID-19. The sequencing sample was made of peripheral blood. In DNA form, the CDR3 reads TGTGCCAGCAGCGTAGTGGAGCGCACAGATACGCAGTATTTT. The encoded protein is CASSVVERTDTQYF. Looking up the rest from reference TRBV9 and TRBJ2-3 gives the full variable domain: DSGVTQTPKHLITATGQRVTLRCSPRSGDLSVYWYQQSLDQGLQFLIQYYNGEERAKGNILERFSAQQFPDLHSELNLSSLELGDSALYFCASSVVERTDTQYFGPGTRLTVL.